This passage covers 23 T cell receptor beta chains from one sample sequenced in a study of OX40 agonist ivuxolimab in advanced cancers. Some clones are missing from TCRdb's copy, which holds only in-frame ones; the method was immunoSEQ multiplex PCR. Of approximately 56,000 clones listed, around nine tenths are singletons. The sample was CD4+ or CD8+ T cells sorted from blood, taken in a trial of the OX40 agonist ivuxolimab. The receptor source for this set is an adult with an advanced solid tumor such as melanoma, head and neck, liver or kidney cancer.

The J gene is TRBJ1-3, the V gene TRBV5-4; no firm D call. The CDR3 has 13 amino acids. Per germline, CDR1 SGHNT and CDR2 YYREEE (reference sequence). Trimming removed 2 bases from V and 3 bases from J, with 6 bases in between. This CDR3 is CASSFGGGNTIYF. Written as DNA, the CDR3 is TGTGCCAGCAGCTTCGGAGGTGGAAACACCATATATTTT.

The chain recombines TRBV29-1 with TRBJ1-1; D gene uncertain. Trimming removed 0 bases from V and 4 bases from J, with 3 bases in between. The CDR3 contains 11 residues. Germline assignment: CDR1 SQVTM and CDR2 ANQGSEA. CDR3 sequence (DNA): TGCAGCGTTGAAGATGTCACTGAAGCTTTCTTT. Its protein is CSVEDVTEAFF.

The chain uses TRBV4-1 and TRBJ1-4, with a weak D call TRBD1 (6 bases). The CDR3 loop spans 14 amino acids. From germline, CDR1 is MGHRA and CDR2 YSYEKL. Trimming shortened V by 6 bases and J by 8 bases, and 16 bases separated the two germline ends. CDR3 in amino acids: CASRVTQGVEKLFF. CDR3 nucleotides: TGCGCCAGCAGGGTAACACAGGGCGTCGAAAAACTGTTTTTT.

The chain uses TRBV4-1 and TRBJ2-1, with D perhaps assigned TRBD1 or TRBD2 (5 bases each). This CDR3 region has 16 residues. V shed 4 bases and J shed 0 bases, with 13 bases lying between them. The germline V gene has CDR1 MGHRA and CDR2 YSYEKL. This chain's CDR3 is CASSPEGRSSYNEQFF. In nucleotides, the CDR3 is TGCGCCAGCAGCCCCGAGGGGCGAAGCTCCTACAATGAGCAGTTCTTC.

V gene TRBV27 combines with J gene TRBJ2-7; D may match TRBD1 or TRBD2 (7 bases each). V lost 3 bases and J lost 3, with 12 bases in between. Germline V gene sequence: CDR1 MNHEY, CDR2 SMNVEV (reference sequence). The CDR3 covers 14 residues. The CDR3 coding sequence is TGTGCCAGCAGTTTCCAGGGGGGGATCTACGAGCAGTACTTC. This codes for CASSFQGGIYEQYF.

V is TRBV10-1 and J is TRBJ2-1, with 8 bases aligning to TRBD2. V was clipped by 2 bases and J by 7 bases; unmatched bases: 4. Germline V gene data show CDR1 as WNHNN and CDR2 as SYGVQD (reference sequence). The CDR3 contains 14 residues. CDR3 sequence reads: CASSERRGVNEQFF. The DNA for the CDR3 is TGCGCCAGCAGTGAGAGGCGGGGGGTTAATGAGCAGTTCTTC.

This clone was detected only a few times. V usage is TRBV9 and J usage is TRBJ2-7, with TRBD1 identical over 7 bases. Germline values: CDR1 SGDLS, CDR2 YYNGEE. The CDR3 sequence is 15 residues long. The V gene end was trimmed by 4 bases and the J gene end by 4 bases; junction bases not matched to a gene: 11. This chain's CDR3 is CASSPSAGTVYEQYF. The CDR3 nucleotides read TGTGCCAGCAGCCCCTCCGCAGGGACAGTTTACGAGCAGTACTTC. The entire variable domain, with the rest obtained from reference TRBV9 and TRBJ2-7, is as follows: DSGVTQTPKHLITATGQRVTLRCSPRSGDLSVYWYQQSLDQGLQFLIQYYNGEERAKGNILERFSAQQFPDLHSELNLSSLELGDSALYFCASSPSAGTVYEQYFGPGTRLTVT.

This clone showed up just a few times. The chain is built from TRBV5-1 and TRBJ1-1; D call uncertain. CDR3 length: 12 residues. The ends were cut back, 7 bases at V and 0 bases at J, with 7 bases in the middle. In germline, CDR1 is SGHRS, CDR2 YFSETQ. CDR3 sequence (DNA): TGCGCCAGCGGCTATATGAACACTGAAGCTTTCTTT. Its translation: CASGYMNTEAFF.

The table lists this clone with a few counts. The J gene is TRBJ1-1, the V gene TRBV19; no clear D. Trimming shortened V by 6 bases and J by 6 bases, and 8 bases separated the two germline ends. The CDR3 covers 11 residues. Germline V gene sequence: CDR1 LNHDA, CDR2 SQIVND (reference sequence). For the CDR3, the DNA is TGTGCCAGTAGGTATTTTTCTGAAGCTTTCTTT. Protein sequence: CASRYFSEAFF.

The J gene is TRBJ2-3, the V gene TRBV4-2; TRBD2 aligns across 16 bases. Germline V CDR1 and CDR2: LGHNA, YNFKEQ. Losses at the gene ends were 5 bases for V and 1 base for J; bases not matched to a gene: 6. The CDR3 has 18 amino acids. The CDR3 spells CASSTGTSGGAGTDTQYF. CDR3 bases: TGTGCCAGCAGCACCGGGACTAGCGGGGGGGCCGGCACAGATACGCAGTATTTT.

In the case of this clone: The sample has other DNA sequences that encode this CDR3 too. CDR3 bases: TGTGCCTGGAGAGCCGGGCTGAACACTGAAGCTTTCTTT. It codes for CAWRAGLNTEAFF. The genes are TRBV30 and TRBJ1-1, with D unclear. CDR1 is GTSNPN, CDR2 SVGIG, per germline (reference sequence). CDR3 length: 13 amino acids. V was clipped by 3 bases and J by 0 bases, with 8 bases between them.

The chain joins TRBV19 to TRBJ2-7; D gene uncertain. The germline V and J ends were trimmed by 5 bases and 3 bases, with 11 bases remaining between them. CDR3 length equals 13 residues. Germline V gene lookup returns CDR1 LNHDA and CDR2 SQIVND (reference sequence). The CDR3 nucleotides read TGTGCCAGTAGTTTATCCATGGGCTACGAGCAGTACTTC. The encoded protein is CASSLSMGYEQYF.

V usage is TRBV19 and J usage is TRBJ1-1; tentative D call: TRBD1 (5 bases). The CDR3 runs to 11 residues. The V end lost 7 bases, the J end lost 5 bases, and 8 bases lay between the germline ends. Germline CDR1 LNHDA, CDR2 SQIVND (reference sequence). The CDR3 DNA reads as TGTGCCAGTATGGAGGGGACTGAAGCTTTCTTT. It translates to CASMEGTEAFF.

The rearrangement joins TRBV4-1 to TRBJ2-1, with D unresolved. The germline V gene encodes CDR1 MGHRA and CDR2 YSYEKL. V was cut by 1 base and J by 12 bases, with 25 bases left in between. The CDR3 totals 17 residues. The CDR3 reads CASSQVSSWEDRVGQFF. The CDR3 DNA reads TGCGCCAGCAGCCAAGTCTCCAGTTGGGAAGATCGGGTCGGGCAGTTCTTC.

The V and J genes are TRBV6-4 and TRBJ1-1; D unresolved. Germline V gives CDR1 MRHNA, CDR2 SNTAGT. V lost 4 bases, J lost 2 bases, and 14 bases lay in between. CDR3 size: 15 residues. CDR3 sequence (DNA): TGTGCCAGCAGTGCCCTGTCCCTCCCTAACACTGAAGCTTTCTTT. Translating gives CASSALSLPNTEAFF.

The chain combines TRBV4-3 with TRBJ2-3; possibly TRBD1 or TRBD2 for D (5 bases each). Looked up from germline, CDR1 is LGHNA and CDR2 is YSLEER. The length of the CDR3 is 14 residues. V was pared by 0 bases and J by 3 bases, with 7 bases between. The CDR3 DNA sequence: TGCGCCAGCAGCCAAGATGGGGGTACAGATACGCAGTATTTT. It codes for CASSQDGGTDTQYF.

V and J are TRBV7-9 and TRBJ1-4; weak D call: TRBD1 (5 bases). This CDR3 contains 17 residues. Per germline, CDR1 SEHNR and CDR2 FQNEAQ (reference sequence). Trimming removed 2 bases at V and 3 bases at J, with 16 bases between. CDR3 bases: TGTGCCAGCAGCTTAAGGGGTATAAGGTACTCTAATGAAAAACTGTTTTTT. This encodes CASSLRGIRYSNEKLFF.

This chain uses TRBV5-4 with TRBJ2-5; 7 bases fit TRBD1. The CDR3 has 15 amino acids. The germline V gene encodes CDR1 SGHNT and CDR2 YYREEE (reference sequence). Germline trimming cut 1 base from V and 1 base from J; bases unmatched to any gene: 4. This CDR3 is CASSLPGQIQETQYF. The CDR3 DNA is TGTGCCAGCAGCTTGCCGGGACAGATCCAAGAGACCCAGTACTTC.

This chain links TRBV5-1 with TRBJ2-7; D may match TRBD1 or TRBD2 (5 bases each). With 7 bases removed from V and 4 bases from J, the gap between germline ends came to 12 bases. The CDR3 consists of 12 residues. The germline CDR1 and CDR2 sequences are SGHRS and YFSETQ. CDR3 nucleotides: TGCGCCAGCCGGGCAGAGGGGTACGAGCAGTACTTC. Residues: CASRAEGYEQYF.

This clone was seen a single time. This sequence joins TRBV19 and TRBJ2-1, with TRBD2 matching 9 bases. V shed 7 bases and J 4 bases; nucleotides not matched to a gene: 11. The CDR3 loop spans 16 amino acids. CDR1 is LNHDA and CDR2 is SQIVND in the germline V gene (reference sequence). The CDR3 DNA reads TGTGCCAGTAAATCGGGACTAGCTAACGAATACAATGAGCAGTTCTTC. Translating it yields CASKSGLANEYNEQFF. Using reference TRBV19 and TRBJ2-1 for the parts outside the CDR3, the full variable domain is DGGITQSPKYLFRKEGQNVTLSCEQNLNHDAMYWYRQDPGQGLRLIYYSQIVNDFQKGDIAEGYSVSREKKESFPLTVTSAQKNPTAFYLCASKSGLANEYNEQFFGPGTRLTVL.

The J gene is TRBJ2-5, the V gene TRBV4-1; possible D gene TRBD1, 7 bases. This CDR3 has 16 residues. Looked up from germline, CDR1 is MGHRA and CDR2 is YSYEKL. Between the trimmed V and J ends, which lost 0 bases and 5 bases, there was a span of 16 bases. CDR3: CASSQEEQGSGETQYF. CDR3 in DNA: TGCGCCAGCAGCCAAGAAGAACAGGGGAGCGGGGAGACCCAGTACTTC.

The rearrangement links TRBV11-2 to TRBJ1-2; 7 positions match TRBD1. CDR3 length: 15 residues. J was trimmed by 4 bases and V by 1 base; bases with no gene match: 6. Germline-derived CDR1 and CDR2 are SGHAT and FQNNGV. The CDR3 region is CASSLARQGPYGYTF. As DNA, the CDR3 is TGTGCCAGCAGCTTAGCCAGACAGGGTCCCTATGGCTACACCTTC.

The DNA for the CDR3 is TGCGCCAGCAGCCCGGGGCCCGAGGGGTCGAACACTGAAGCTTTCTTT. Its protein product is CASSPGPEGSNTEAFF. The chain combines TRBV4-1 with TRBJ1-1; D may be TRBD1 (5 bases). CDR1 is MGHRA, CDR2 YSYEKL, per germline. V lost 4 bases to trimming and J lost 1 base, with 16 bases between them. This CDR3 has 16 residues.